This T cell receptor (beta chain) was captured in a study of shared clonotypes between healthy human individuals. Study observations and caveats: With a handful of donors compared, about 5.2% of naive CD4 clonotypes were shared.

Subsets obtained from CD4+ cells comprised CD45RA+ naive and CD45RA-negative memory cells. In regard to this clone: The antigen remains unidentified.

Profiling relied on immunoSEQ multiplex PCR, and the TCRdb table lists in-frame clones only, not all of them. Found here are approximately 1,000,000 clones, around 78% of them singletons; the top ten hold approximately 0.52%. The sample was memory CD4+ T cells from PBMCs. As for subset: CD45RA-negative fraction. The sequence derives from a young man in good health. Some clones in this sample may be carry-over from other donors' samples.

CDR3 protein: CASSFALNNNEQFF. The CDR3 nucleotides read TGTGCCAGCAGCTTTGCCCTAAACAACAATGAGCAGTTCTTC. The chain joins TRBV7-3 to TRBJ2-1; D remains ambiguous. This CDR3 contains 14 residues. V gave up 3 bases and J gave up 5 bases, with 11 bases separating them. The germline V gene encodes CDR1 SGHTA and CDR2 FQGTGA.